This T cell receptor beta chain was documented in a study of blood T cell repertoires in COVID-19. Study context: COVID-19 samples, acute and convalescent, were from the United States, Italy and Spain. The analysed material was cDNA or gDNA that came from T cells, B-cell-depleted T cells, or PBMCs.

Authors' processing steps: Using reference gene primer amplification, nucleated cell counts were estimated. Clones were sequenced by immunoSEQ multiplex PCR, and TCRdb holds only the in-frame ones, with some missing. V and J calls and clone size are as listed in that table; D and trimming were resolved from the DNA. This sample has around 320,000 clones, with about 87% found just once. The source material was peripheral blood. The receptor's source is a woman in her twenties or thirties who had recovered from COVID-19.

The CDR3 spells CAWSVEGQFAYEQYF. The CDR3 DNA follows: TGTGCCTGGAGTGTAGAGGGCCAGTTTGCCTACGAGCAGTACTTC. The J gene is TRBJ2-7, the V gene TRBV30; tentative D call: TRBD2 (5 bases). This CDR3 contains 15 residues. Germline values: CDR1 GTSNPN, CDR2 SVGIG (reference sequence). V was trimmed by 0 bases and J by 2 bases, leaving 14 bases between them.